This T cell receptor (beta chain) emerged from a study of patients and donors after allogeneic stem cell transplantation. The sample holds many counts of this clonotype. MiXCR was run by TCRdb on the RT-PCR reads, yielding one entry per CDR3 protein. The sample lists roughly 940,000 distinct CDR3 sequences; about a sixth were seen once. The V gene lost 3 bases and the J gene lost 2 bases, with 8 bases spanning the gap. The CDR3 runs 13 residues. Germline values: CDR1 DFQATT, CDR2 SNEGSKA (reference sequence). This clonotype was obtained from a human donor who was either an allogeneic HSCT recipient or a stem cell or donor lymphocyte infusion donor (not recorded which). It is not recorded whose cells these are; they may come from a transplant donor. The sample comprised blood, either unsorted or a sorted T cell fraction (not recorded which). J is TRBJ1-3 and V is TRBV20-1; D gene unclear. The CDR3 here is CSASRRTGNTIYF. CDR3 in DNA: TGCAGTGCTAGTCGAAGGACTGGAAACACCATATATTTT.